Shown below are 30 T cell receptor beta chains from a single sample sequenced in a study of T cell repertoires in cytomegalovirus infection. A single record per CDR3 protein comes from TCRdb applying MiXCR to the reads. The data show 75,000 to 100,000 distinct CDR3 sequences, approximately 30% seen once. These receptors have no known antigen. Material: CD8+ T cells from cultured PBMCs, obtained from culture after CMV antigen stimulation. These receptors all stem from a human donor in good health (CMV status not recorded). Some clones in this sample may be carry-over from other donors' samples.

The V and J genes are TRBV6-1 and TRBJ2-7; the match to TRBD1 covers 8 bases. The germline V gene encodes CDR1 MNHNS and CDR2 SASEGT. The CDR3 contains 15 residues. The V segment lost 7 bases and the J segment 3 bases; nucleotides outside the gene matches: 11. CDR3 coding DNA: TGTGCCAGCACGCCAGGCGCAGGGGGCTTCTACGAGCAGTACTTC. Amino acid sequence: CASTPGAGGFYEQYF.

This clonotype was seen a handful of times. The chain joins TRBV12-3 or TRBV12-4 to TRBJ2-7; no firm D call. V dropped 8 bases and J dropped 3 bases, with 11 bases sitting between them. The CDR3 sequence is 12 residues long. The CDR3: CASALDGYEQYF. The CDR3 DNA is TGTGCCAGCGCCTTAGACGGCTACGAGCAGTACTTC.

The J gene is TRBJ2-1, the V gene TRBV7-9; 10 bases fit TRBD2. Germline CDR1 and CDR2: SEHNR and FQNEAQ (reference sequence). The CDR3 runs to 17 residues. The V gene end was trimmed by 1 base and the J gene end by 5 bases; junction bases not matched to a gene: 8. CDR3 region: CASSLGVSGGTHNEQFF. The CDR3 region has the DNA TGTGCCAGCAGCTTAGGTGTTAGCGGGGGGACGCACAATGAGCAGTTCTTC.

This clonotype was found many times. This chain links TRBV20-1 with TRBJ2-1, with D possibly TRBD1 on 5 matching bases. The germline V gene encodes CDR1 DFQATT and CDR2 SNEGSKA (reference sequence). The CDR3 is made up of 14 amino acids. V was trimmed by 3 bases and J by 10 bases, leaving 19 bases between them. CDR3 sequence: CSASPVTAFREQFF. The CDR3 DNA is TGCAGTGCTAGCCCGGTGACAGCTTTCCGGGAGCAGTTCTTC.

The rearrangement uses TRBV2 and TRBJ1-5, with D unresolved. CDR1 is SNHLY and CDR2 is FYNNEI in the germline V gene. V dropped 4 bases and J dropped 1 base, with 8 bases sitting between them. The CDR3 length is 14 residues. The CDR3 loop is CASSALSSNQPQHF. The CDR3 DNA reads TGTGCCAGCAGTGCCCTTTCCAGCAATCAGCCCCAGCATTTT.

This clonotype showed up just a few times. This chain uses TRBV18 with TRBJ2-7; D possibly uses TRBD1 or TRBD2 (5 bases each). Germline loops: CDR1 KGHSH, CDR2 LQKENI. V was cut by 3 bases and J by 4 bases, with 13 bases left in between. This CDR3 contains 14 residues. The CDR3 sequence is CASSPRDGYYEQYF. The CDR3 coding sequence is TGTGCCAGCTCACCTCGGGACGGTTATTACGAGCAGTACTTC.

This clonotype was counted a single time. An end of the junction does not agree with germline; a read error may underlie this. CDR3 in amino acids: CASSFFRGNQPQHF. The DNA for the CDR3 is TGTGCCAGCAGTTTCTTCAGGGGCAACCAGCCCCAGCATTTT. The chain joins TRBV28 to TRBJ1-5; D may be TRBD1 (6 bases). Germline loops: CDR1 MDHEN, CDR2 SYDVKM. The CDR3 extends over 14 amino acids.

This chain connects TRBV7-8 to TRBJ2-5; the D call may be TRBD1 or TRBD2 (5 bases each). V dropped 1 base and J dropped 3 bases, with 9 bases sitting between them. Germline CDR1 is SGHVS and CDR2 is FQNEAQ. This CDR3 has 14 residues. The DNA of the CDR3 is TGTGCCAGCAGCTTAGGGAGAGGGGAAGAGACCCAGTACTTC. Its translation: CASSLGRGEETQYF.

The rearrangement links TRBV28 to TRBJ2-1, with 10 bases identical to TRBD1. The CDR3 sequence is 16 residues long. CDR1 and CDR2 (germline): MDHEN, SYDVKM. J was trimmed by 2 bases and V by 6 bases; bases with no gene match: 7. The chain's CDR3 is CASRITGTGAYNEQFF. CDR3 in DNA: TGTGCCAGCAGAATAACCGGGACAGGGGCCTACAATGAGCAGTTCTTC.

At least ten counts were recorded for this clonotype. The chain carries TRBV6-6 and TRBJ2-7, with D possibly being TRBD1 or TRBD2 (5 bases each). The CDR3 sequence is 16 residues long. V was pared by 0 bases and J by 0 bases, with 12 bases between. Germline V gene sequence: CDR1 MNHNY, CDR2 SVGAGI (reference sequence). The CDR3 spells CASSYSGTDFSYEQYF. The CDR3 nucleotides are TGTGCCAGCAGTTACTCCGGGACCGACTTCTCCTACGAGCAGTACTTC.

The chain combines TRBV28 with TRBJ2-7; 10 positions match TRBD1. The CDR3 length is 13 residues. With 8 bases clipped from V and 6 bases from J, the junction kept 7 bases outside the gene matches. Germline V gene sequence: CDR1 MDHEN, CDR2 SYDVKM. Written as DNA, the CDR3 is TGTGCCAGCGAACCGGGACAGGGGACCGAGCAGTACTTC. This encodes CASEPGQGTEQYF.

The CDR3 DNA follows: TGCGCCAGCAGCGTCGGACAGGGAAGGACTGAAGCTTTCTTT. It is translated as CASSVGQGRTEAFF. The chain is built from TRBV5-1 and TRBJ1-1; TRBD1 aligns across 8 bases. V trimming: 4 bases; J trimming: 5 bases; junction bases outside the gene matches: 7. This CDR3 is 14 amino acids long. CDR1 and CDR2 from the germline V gene are SGHRS and YFSETQ.

This clonotype has more than one count but fewer than ten. This chain joins TRBV19 and TRBJ1-2, with D unresolved. The CDR3 has 11 residues. Trimming took 2 bases from V and 6 from J, leaving 4 bases between them. Germline CDR1 is LNHDA and CDR2 is SQIVND (reference sequence). The CDR3 coding sequence is TGTGCCAGTAGTATATTCAATGGCTACACCTTC. The encoded protein is CASSIFNGYTF. The full variable domain, completed using reference TRBV19 and TRBJ1-2, is DGGITQSPKYLFRKEGQNVTLSCEQNLNHDAMYWYRQDPGQGLRLIYYSQIVNDFQKGDIAEGYSVSREKKESFPLTVTSAQKNPTAFYLCASSIFNGYTFGSGTRLTVV.

In this sample, this clonotype turned up many times. This rearrangement joins TRBV19 to TRBJ1-5; D perhaps matches TRBD1 (6 bases). This CDR3 comprises 14 residues. The germline V and J ends were trimmed by 3 bases and 4 bases, with 10 bases remaining between them. CDR1 and CDR2 from the germline V gene are LNHDA and SQIVND (reference sequence). The DNA of the CDR3 is TGTGCCAGTAGTATCAGGGGAGGAAATCAGCCCCAGCATTTT. It is translated as CASSIRGGNQPQHF.

This clonotype was counted ten times or more. The CDR3 nucleotides are TGTGCCAGCAGCTTAAGGGTACAGAACACTGAAGCTTTCTTT. Translating it yields CASSLRVQNTEAFF. The rearrangement joins TRBV7-8 to TRBJ1-1; D not certain. There are 14 residues in the CDR3. The V and J ends lost 2 bases and 1 base respectively, with 8 bases between them. Germline assignment: CDR1 SGHVS and CDR2 FQNEAQ. The variable domain in full, completed from reference TRBV7-8 and TRBJ1-1, reads GAGVSQSPRYKVAKRGQDVALRCDPISGHVSLFWYQQALGQGPEFLTYFQNEAQLDKSGLPSDRFFAERPEGSVSTLKIQRTQQEDSAVYLCASSLRVQNTEAFFGQGTRLTVV.

Only a few counts were recorded for this clonotype. The gene calls are TRBV5-4 and TRBJ1-2, with TRBD1 identical over 9 bases. The V gene end was trimmed by 4 bases and the J gene end by 6 bases; junction bases not matched to a gene: 10. Per germline, CDR1 SGHNT and CDR2 YYREEE (reference sequence). The CDR3 is 15 residues long. The CDR3 reads CASSRMTGTGNGYTF. The CDR3 DNA reads TGTGCCAGCAGCCGGATGACGGGGACAGGGAATGGCTACACCTTC.

Here the CDR3 DNA reads TGTGCCAGCAGCTTAGCTCCGGGACAGACCTTTAATGAAAAACTGTTTTTT. Residues: CASSLAPGQTFNEKLFF. The chain recombines TRBV11-2 with TRBJ1-4; 7 nucleotides line up with TRBD1. CDR3 length: 17 amino acids. J gave up 4 bases and V 1 base, and 9 bases lay outside the gene matches. The germline CDR1 and CDR2 sequences are SGHAT and FQNNGV.

CDR3 DNA sequence: TGTGCCAGTAGTTTGGGACTTACCTCCTACAATGAGCAGTTCTTC. Protein: CASSLGLTSYNEQFF. The J gene is TRBJ2-1, the V gene TRBV19; possibly TRBD2 for D (6 bases). Germline CDR1 is LNHDA and CDR2 is SQIVND (reference sequence). The CDR3 extends over 15 amino acids. V was cut by 5 bases and J by 0 bases, with 11 bases left in between.

In this sample, this clonotype turned up a few times. The rearrangement links TRBV6-5 to TRBJ1-4; D remains unclear. The germline gives CDR1 MNHEY, CDR2 SVGAGI. Trimming left V 6 bases short and J 8 bases short, with 19 bases between. The CDR3 spans 15 residues. The CDR3 region has the DNA TGTGCCAGCAGCGAAGAGGGAGGCGTTATAGAAAAACTGTTTTTT. This sequence encodes CASSEEGGVIEKLFF.

The chain uses TRBV9 and TRBJ2-5; 10 bases map to TRBD2. V gave up 4 bases and J gave up 0 bases; unmatched junction bases: 6. The length of the CDR3 is 16 residues. CDR1 and CDR2 (germline): SGDLS, YYNGEE. The CDR3 sequence is CASSPGTSEYQETQYF. The CDR3 nucleotides are TGTGCCAGCAGCCCTGGGACTAGCGAGTACCAAGAGACCCAGTACTTC.

This clonotype was recorded a few times. The chain uses TRBV7-8 and TRBJ1-1; D gene unclear. The V gene's germline CDR1 is SGHVS and CDR2 FQNEAQ. The CDR3 covers 13 residues. Between the trimmed V and J ends, which lost 6 bases and 1 base, there was a span of 9 bases. The CDR3 DNA sequence: TGTGCCAGCAGGCCGGCAGGGAACACTGAAGCTTTCTTT. Its protein is CASRPAGNTEAFF.

The table lists this clonotype with many counts. This chain links TRBV7-8 with TRBJ1-4; D ambiguous. Trimming took off 2 bases at V and 3 bases at J, with 7 bases between the two ends. The CDR3 is 14 amino acids. Germline-derived CDR1 and CDR2 are SGHVS and FQNEAQ. The CDR3 coding sequence is TGTGCCAGCAGCTTAACGATCCCTAATGAAAAACTGTTTTTT. Encoded protein: CASSLTIPNEKLFF.

This clonotype appeared once. This chain connects TRBV19 to TRBJ2-1, with a weak D call TRBD1 (6 bases). Trimming took 7 bases from V and 0 from J, leaving 13 bases between them. CDR1 is LNHDA and CDR2 is SQIVND in the germline V gene (reference sequence). This CDR3 comprises 15 residues. CDR3 sequence (DNA): TGTGCCAGTACCCCAGGACAGAGCTCCTACAATGAGCAGTTCTTC. Residues: CASTPGQSSYNEQFF. Full variable domain (outside the CDR3, taken from reference TRBV19 and TRBJ2-1): DGGITQSPKYLFRKEGQNVTLSCEQNLNHDAMYWYRQDPGQGLRLIYYSQIVNDFQKGDIAEGYSVSREKKESFPLTVTSAQKNPTAFYLCASTPGQSSYNEQFFGPGTRLTVL.

This chain connects TRBV7-8 to TRBJ1-1, with D unresolved. Trimming left V 5 bases short and J 3 bases short, with 10 bases between. This CDR3 comprises 13 residues. Germline assignment: CDR1 SGHVS and CDR2 FQNEAQ. The CDR3 region is CASSLTQYTEAFF. The CDR3 nucleotides are TGTGCCAGCAGCCTCACCCAATACACTGAAGCTTTCTTT.

The genes are TRBV3-1 and TRBJ1-1, with D perhaps TRBD1 (5 bases). Trimming took off 1 base at V and 1 base at J, with 7 bases between the two ends. Germline CDR1 LGHDT, CDR2 YNNKEL (reference sequence). This CDR3 contains 14 residues. CDR3 protein: CASSQGQGNTEAFF. As DNA, the CDR3 is TGTGCCAGCAGCCAAGGGCAGGGGAACACTGAAGCTTTCTTT.

The chain carries TRBV27 and TRBJ1-5; no reliable D call. Trimming took off 3 bases at V and 0 bases at J, with 9 bases between the two ends. Germline CDR1 MNHEY, CDR2 SMNVEV (reference sequence). This CDR3 contains 15 residues. CDR3 loop: CASSLGLDSNQPQHF. CDR3 nucleotide sequence: TGTGCCAGCAGTTTGGGTCTGGATAGCAATCAGCCCCAGCATTTT.

J is TRBJ2-3 and V is TRBV6-1; D not certain. The germline CDR1 and CDR2 sequences are MNHNS and SASEGT. The length of the CDR3 is 15 residues. Trimming took off 3 bases at V and 2 bases at J, with 12 bases between the two ends. CDR3 coding DNA: TGTGCCAGCAGTGAGTCGGGTTACCCCACAGATACGCAGTATTTT. This gives the protein CASSESGYPTDTQYF.

The chain employs TRBV7-8 and TRBJ2-3; no firm D call. Trimming took off 4 bases at V and 6 bases at J, with 5 bases between the two ends. The CDR3 is 11 amino acids. Germline V gene data show CDR1 as SGHVS and CDR2 as FQNEAQ. The CDR3 sequence: CASSWSDTQYF. The DNA of the CDR3 is TGTGCCAGCAGCTGGTCGGATACGCAGTATTTT. The full variable domain, completed using reference TRBV7-8 and TRBJ2-3, is GAGVSQSPRYKVAKRGQDVALRCDPISGHVSLFWYQQALGQGPEFLTYFQNEAQLDKSGLPSDRFFAERPEGSVSTLKIQRTQQEDSAVYLCASSWSDTQYFGPGTRLTVL.

In this sample, this clonotype turned up many times. This chain links TRBV7-2 with TRBJ2-1, with TRBD2 identical over 9 bases. Germline CDR1 and CDR2: SGHTA and FQGNSA. V lost 1 base and J lost 3; bases outside the gene matches: 4. This CDR3 has 16 amino acids. Here the CDR3 reads CASSLVSRGGYNEQFF. CDR3 coding DNA: TGTGCCAGCAGCTTAGTCTCGCGGGGGGGCTACAATGAGCAGTTCTTC.

The table lists this clonotype with a few counts. Here the CDR3 DNA reads TGCGCCAGCAGCCAATGGGACAGAGATTACAATGAGCAGTTCTTC. Translating gives CASSQWDRDYNEQFF. The gene calls are TRBV4-1 and TRBJ2-1; TRBD1 agrees at 7 bases. The CDR3 covers 15 residues. Looked up from germline, CDR1 is MGHRA and CDR2 is YSYEKL. V was clipped by 2 bases and J by 4 bases; unmatched bases: 5.